The present TCR beta chain was sequenced within a study of T cell responses to AZD1222 COVID-19 vaccine. Findings and caveats of the study: The sample set comprised mostly white British donors with more females, and clonal diversity was possibly underestimated. Researchers took repertoire samples only after the peak T cell response had come. Within unmutated variant regions lay the reported targets of nearly half of spike-specific TCRs.

Clones were sequenced by immunoSEQ multiplex PCR, and TCRdb holds only the in-frame ones, with some missing. The table includes around 120,000 clones, nearly 90% detected once. Second-dose intervals near 4 or 12 weeks were combined. Turning to this clone: What it binds is unknown.

The V gene lost 5 bases and the J gene lost 4 bases, with 14 bases spanning the gap. Per the germline V gene, CDR1 is SEHNR and CDR2 is FQNEAQ (reference sequence). CDR3 length equals 15 residues. This sequence joins TRBV7-9 and TRBJ1-4; D is unresolved. The receptor was isolated from an adult who received the AZD1222 COVID-19 vaccine. The sequences come from peripheral blood, collected 28 days after the second AZD1222 dose. The CDR3 here is CASSLVLPVNEKLFF. CDR3 nucleotide sequence: TGTGCCAGCAGCCTGGTTTTGCCCGTTAATGAAAAACTGTTTTTT.